These T cell receptor beta chains were read from a single sample in a study of T-cell reconstitution after alpha-beta-depleted transplantation in children. TCRdb reprocessed the PCR reads with MiXCR, giving one entry per CDR3 protein. Altogether a few hundred thousand distinct CDR3 sequences are present, about a sixth being singletons, with the ten largest covering approximately 29%. The sample was PBMCs, mostly from graft donor cells, taken 360 days after TCRalphabeta/CD19-depleted stem cell transplant. The receptor set was obtained from a boy under two years old who had a stem cell transplant for Wiskott-Aldrich syndrome, so the T cells may come from the graft donor. CDR3s include the opening cysteine and the closing phenylalanine or tryptophan. D genes are given only for firm matches. Not all rows give a size; the values are once, few, many and, for expanded clones, a class.

cdr3_aa cdr3_nt clone_size v_call d_call j_call
CAISESGREGNNEQFF TGTGCCATCAGTGAGTCGGGGAGGGAAGGGAACAATGAGCAGTTCTTC few TRBV10-3 TRBD2 TRBJ2-1
CASSERVNGYYTQYF TGTGCCAGCAGTGAAAGGGTCAACGGATACTATACGCAGTATTTT few TRBV6-1 . TRBJ2-3
CASSQGRTGPYNEQFF TGTGCCAGCAGCCAAGGCCGGACAGGGCCCTACAATGAGCAGTTCTTC . TRBV3-1 TRBD1 TRBJ2-1
CASSFRTNSEELFF TGTGCCAGCAGCTTCAGGACTAATAGCGAGGAGCTGTTTTTT . TRBV7-9 . TRBJ2-2
CASSLLPFRTGSSTDTQYF TGTGCCAGCAGCCTACTGCCCTTTCGGACAGGTTCAAGCACAGATACGCAGTATTTT . TRBV14 TRBD1 TRBJ2-3
CASSFLAGGPGDTQYF TGTGCCAGCAGCTTCTTAGCGGGAGGGCCTGGAGATACGCAGTATTTT . TRBV7-2 TRBD2 TRBJ2-3
CASSGGGRTEAFF TGTGCCAGCAGCGGAGGGGGGCGGACTGAAGCTTTCTTT . TRBV7-8 . TRBJ1-1
CASSPENEQFF TGTGCCAGCAGCCCCGAGAATGAGCAGTTCTTC few TRBV7-9 . TRBJ2-1
CAIREGLAGTDTQYF TGTGCCATCAGAGAGGGACTAGCGGGCACAGATACGCAGTATTTT few TRBV10-3 TRBD2 TRBJ2-3
CASRGLSTDTQYF TGTGCCAGTAGGGGGCTAAGCACAGATACGCAGTATTTT few TRBV9 TRBD1 TRBJ2-3
CASSYQRQGPYNEQFF TGTGCCAGCAGTTACCAGCGACAGGGGCCTTACAATGAGCAGTTCTTC . TRBV6-2/TRBV6-3 TRBD1 TRBJ2-1
CAISESRVQVLYIDTEAFF TGTGCCATCAGTGAGTCGAGGGTCCAGGTACTCTACATAGACACTGAAGCTTTCTTT few TRBV10-3 . TRBJ1-1
CATSDPDRNNEQFF TGTGCCACCAGTGATCCGGACAGGAACAATGAGCAGTTCTTC few TRBV24-1 TRBD1 TRBJ2-1
CASSLEPTLKQYF TGCGCCAGCAGCTTGGAACCGACCCTCAAGCAGTACTTC many TRBV5-1 . TRBJ2-7
CASSYRDRTSGKETQYF TGTGCCAGCAGTTACCGAGACCGGACTAGCGGGAAAGAGACCCAGTACTTC . TRBV6-2/TRBV6-3 TRBD2 TRBJ2-5
CASSHRQEDEQFF TGCGCCAGCAGCCACCGACAAGAGGATGAGCAGTTCTTC . TRBV4-3 . TRBJ2-1
CASSHGQGKTQYF TGTGCCAGCAGCCATGGACAGGGAAAGACCCAGTACTTC . TRBV3-1 TRBD1 TRBJ2-5
CASSQAQGRGTGELFF TGCGCCAGCAGCCAAGCCCAGGGGAGGGGGACCGGGGAGCTGTTTTTT . TRBV4-3 . TRBJ2-2
CASSLWEKANNEQFF TGTGCCAGCAGCTTATGGGAAAAGGCTAACAATGAGCAGTTCTTC once TRBV7-6 . TRBJ2-1
CASSPSTVFPYEQYF TGTGCCAGCTCACCAAGTACAGTCTTCCCCTACGAGCAGTACTTC . TRBV18 . TRBJ2-7
CSARRTAYEQYF TGCAGTGCTAGAAGGACAGCCTACGAGCAGTACTTC few TRBV20-1 . TRBJ2-7
CASSPTQTGQRETQYF TGTGCCAGCAGCCCCACCCAGACCGGGCAGAGAGAGACCCAGTACTTC few TRBV7-9 . TRBJ2-5
CASSQGQRGNTGELFF TGTGCCAGCAGCCAAGGTCAGCGGGGAAACACCGGGGAGCTGTTTTTT . TRBV3-1 TRBD2 TRBJ2-2
CSVGGRSNTEAFF TGCAGCGTTGGAGGACGTTCGAACACTGAAGCTTTCTTT many TRBV29-1 . TRBJ1-1
CSARATVIRYNKQFF TGCAGTGCTAGAGCCACAGTTATTCGGTACAATAAGCAGTTCTTC . TRBV20-1 . TRBJ2-1
CASSFGGEQYF TGTGCCAGCAGCTTCGGGGGAGAGCAGTACTTC few TRBV13 . TRBJ2-7
CAISSGLAGEQYF TGTGCCATCAGTTCGGGACTAGCAGGCGAGCAGTACTTC . TRBV10-3 TRBD2 TRBJ2-7
CASSRDVKGEKLFF TGTGCCAGCAGTCGGGACGTCAAAGGGGAAAAACTGTTTTTT few TRBV28 . TRBJ1-4
CSARVLASYRETQYF TGCAGTGCTAGAGTGTTAGCTAGTTATCGGGAGACCCAGTACTTC few TRBV20-1 . TRBJ2-5
CSVAAGSNQPQHF TGCAGCGTTGCAGCGGGATCCAATCAGCCCCAGCATTTT . TRBV29-1 . TRBJ1-5
CSVEDLPKRGPTDTQYF TGCAGCGTTGAAGATCTTCCCAAGCGGGGGCCTACAGATACGCAGTATTTT few TRBV29-1 TRBD2 TRBJ2-3
CSVGESYEQYF TGCAGCGTTGGAGAATCCTACGAGCAGTACTTC . TRBV29-1 . TRBJ2-7
CASSLSPNEQFF TGTGCCAGCAGTTTATCGCCGAATGAGCAGTTCTTC many TRBV12-3/TRBV12-4 . TRBJ2-1
CASSRGTGNTEAFF TGCGCCAGCAGCAGAGGGACAGGGAACACTGAAGCTTTCTTT . TRBV5-1 TRBD1 TRBJ1-1
CASSPRSGSGGNTQYF TGTGCCAGCTCACCGCGAAGTGGGTCAGGCGGAAATACGCAGTATTTT few TRBV18 . TRBJ2-3
CASSFGRDYEQYF TGTGCCAGCAGTTTCGGCAGGGATTACGAGCAGTACTTC . TRBV12-3/TRBV12-4 . TRBJ2-7
CASSPTGRETQYF TGTGCCAGTAGTCCGACAGGGCGGGAGACCCAGTACTTC many TRBV19 TRBD1 TRBJ2-5
CSASRDRYAYGYTF TGCAGTGCATCGAGGGACAGGTATGCCTATGGCTACACCTTC . TRBV20-1 TRBD1 TRBJ1-2
CASSIPAETQYF TGTGCCAGCAGTATTCCCGCAGAGACCCAGTACTTC few TRBV28 . TRBJ2-5
CASSVATGTYEQYF TGTGCCAGCAGCGTAGCTACAGGAACCTACGAGCAGTACTTC . TRBV9 . TRBJ2-7
CAISGTSGRTGELFF TGTGCCATCAGTGGGACTAGCGGGAGAACCGGGGAGCTGTTTTTT few TRBV10-3 TRBD2 TRBJ2-2
CASRDQDIPNTEAFF TGTGCCAGCAGAGACCAGGACATACCGAACACTGAAGCTTTCTTT . TRBV7-9 . TRBJ1-1
CAIGRSSPAYEQYF TGTGCCATCGGGAGGAGCAGTCCGGCCTACGAGCAGTACTTC many TRBV10-3 . TRBJ2-7
CASSVGLAGGPRYF TGTGCCAGCAGCGTAGGCCTAGCGGGGGGCCCCCGGTACTTC few TRBV9 TRBD2 TRBJ2-7
CSPSEGLLYGYTF TGCAGTCCATCCGAGGGCTTACTCTATGGCTACACCTTC many TRBV20-1 . TRBJ1-2
CASSSPRKDAGANVLTF TGTGCCAGCAGTTCCCCCCGGAAAGATGCTGGGGCCAACGTCCTGACTTTC . TRBV12-3/TRBV12-4 . TRBJ2-6
CASSLRGAGYYEQYF TGTGCCAGCAGTTTGCGAGGGGCAGGGTATTACGAGCAGTACTTC . TRBV12-3/TRBV12-4 . TRBJ2-7